Listed below are T cell receptor beta chains from one sample, sequenced in a study of shared clonotypes between healthy human individuals. TCRdb's copy holds only in-frame clones and misses some; the assay was immunoSEQ multiplex PCR. The table records around 2,000,000 clones, 85% to 95% of them present only once. Sequences were obtained from naive CD4+ T cells sorted from blood. The receptors originated from a young man in good health. CDR3s include the opening cysteine and the closing phenylalanine or tryptophan. Each record gives: J gene, clone size, D gene, V gene, CDR3 protein, CDR3 DNA. The D gene is left open where the match is weak. The size entry is marked missing in some rows and otherwise reads once, few, many or a size class.

J gene: TRBJ2-7; clone size: .; D gene: TRBD2; V gene: TRBV10-3; CDR3 protein: CAISESVAGPYEQYF; CDR3 DNA: TGTGCCATCAGTGAGTCGGTAGCGGGTCCCTACGAGCAGTACTTC
J gene: TRBJ2-7; clone size: .; D gene: .; V gene: TRBV18; CDR3 protein: CASSTGAAYEQYF; CDR3 DNA: TGTGCCAGCTCCACGGGGGCAGCCTACGAGCAGTACTTC
J gene: TRBJ1-2; clone size: .; D gene: .; V gene: TRBV6-4; CDR3 protein: CASSEAGFYYGYTF; CDR3 DNA: TGTGCCAGCAGTGAGGCAGGATTCTACTATGGCTACACCTTC
J gene: TRBJ1-4; clone size: .; D gene: .; V gene: TRBV6-6; CDR3 protein: CASSYSIGGDEKLFF; CDR3 DNA: TGTGCCAGCAGTTACTCGATCGGGGGCGATGAAAAACTGTTTTTT
J gene: TRBJ1-5; clone size: .; D gene: .; V gene: TRBV5-6; CDR3 protein: CASSLASNQPQHF; CDR3 DNA: TGTGCCAGCAGCCTGGCTAGCAATCAGCCCCAGCATTTT
J gene: TRBJ1-3; clone size: .; D gene: .; V gene: TRBV9; CDR3 protein: CASSGNPGVSGNTIYF; CDR3 DNA: TGTGCCAGCAGCGGAAATCCGGGCGTCTCTGGAAACACCATATATTTT
J gene: TRBJ2-2; clone size: .; D gene: .; V gene: TRBV6-5; CDR3 protein: CASRPGPPRTGELFF; CDR3 DNA: TGTGCCAGCAGACCCGGACCGCCGAGGACCGGGGAGCTGTTTTTT
J gene: TRBJ2-5; clone size: .; D gene: .; V gene: TRBV6-5; CDR3 protein: CASSRGRQETQYF; CDR3 DNA: TGTGCCAGCAGCCGAGGAAGACAAGAGACCCAGTACTTC
J gene: TRBJ2-5; clone size: .; D gene: TRBD1; V gene: TRBV5-1; CDR3 protein: CASSPTGGNMETQYF; CDR3 DNA: TGCGCCAGCAGCCCGACAGGGGGCAATATGGAGACCCAGTACTTC
J gene: TRBJ1-1; clone size: .; D gene: .; V gene: TRBV2; CDR3 protein: CASSGQHPTLNTEAFF; CDR3 DNA: TGTGCCAGCAGTGGACAGCACCCTACCTTGAACACTGAAGCTTTCTTT
J gene: TRBJ2-6; clone size: .; D gene: .; V gene: TRBV6-1; CDR3 protein: CASSEWGSGANVLTF; CDR3 DNA: TGTGCCAGCAGTGAATGGGGGTCCGGGGCCAACGTCCTGACTTTC
J gene: TRBJ1-1; clone size: .; D gene: TRBD1; V gene: TRBV5-1; CDR3 protein: CASSGTSTGGGNKAFF; CDR3 DNA: TGCGCCAGCAGCGGAACTTCGACAGGGGGCGGAAACAAGGCTTTCTTT
J gene: TRBJ2-5; clone size: .; D gene: TRBD2; V gene: TRBV5-1; CDR3 protein: CASSSRTSGGRAQYF; CDR3 DNA: TGCGCCAGCAGTTCGAGGACTAGCGGGGGGCGGGCCCAGTACTTC
J gene: TRBJ1-1; clone size: few; D gene: TRBD1; V gene: TRBV11-2; CDR3 protein: CASSPRGQGVLDTEAFF; CDR3 DNA: TGTGCCAGCAGCCCGAGGGGTCAGGGGGTGTTGGACACTGAAGCTTTCTTT
J gene: TRBJ2-7; clone size: .; D gene: .; V gene: TRBV25-1; CDR3 protein: CASTQRRGSPYEQYF; CDR3 DNA: TGTGCCAGCACGCAGCGTCGCGGATCTCCCTACGAGCAGTACTTC
J gene: TRBJ1-6; clone size: once; D gene: TRBD1; V gene: TRBV5-6; CDR3 protein: CASTSGQVLHNSPLHF; CDR3 DNA: TGTGCCAGCACGTCCGGACAGGTTTTACATAATTCACCCCTCCACTTT
J gene: TRBJ1-1; clone size: .; D gene: TRBD1; V gene: TRBV2; CDR3 protein: CASGERTGASTEAFF; CDR3 DNA: TGTGCCAGCGGGGAGAGGACAGGTGCCAGCACTGAAGCTTTCTTT
J gene: TRBJ1-5; clone size: once; D gene: TRBD1; V gene: TRBV5-1; CDR3 protein: CASSPDRMGQPQHF; CDR3 DNA: TGCGCCAGCAGCCCGGACAGGATGGGTCAGCCCCAGCATTTT
J gene: TRBJ1-3; clone size: once; D gene: .; V gene: TRBV29-1; CDR3 protein: CSVTNNSGNTIYF; CDR3 DNA: TGCAGCGTTACGAACAACTCTGGAAACACCATATATTTT